The next 12 T cell receptor beta chains were all read from a single sample in a study of OX40 agonist ivuxolimab in advanced cancers. Only in-frame clones appear in the TCRdb table, and some are missing; sequencing was by immunoSEQ multiplex PCR. Of tens of thousands of clones in the sample, roughly 90% were seen once. Material: CD4+ or CD8+ T cells sorted from blood, obtained in a trial of the OX40 agonist ivuxolimab. The receptors come from an adult with an advanced solid tumor such as melanoma, head and neck, liver or kidney cancer.

This chain links TRBV5-1 with TRBJ2-5; a weak D match, TRBD1 (7 bases). From germline, CDR1 is SGHRS and CDR2 YFSETQ. The CDR3 is 16 amino acids. V was shortened by 4 bases and J by 4 bases, with 20 bases between the two germline ends. The CDR3 bases are TGCGCCAGCAGCCCAGGGGGACTCAACCCGGGAGAGACCCAGTACTTC. Its translation is CASSPGGLNPGETQYF.

This chain links TRBV4-1 with TRBJ1-4; no clear D gene. The CDR3 covers 14 residues. The germline V gene has CDR1 MGHRA and CDR2 YSYEKL. Trimming shortened V by 1 base and J by 4 bases, and 7 bases separated the two germline ends. The CDR3 loop is CASSQGDYNEKLFF. The CDR3 DNA is TGCGCCAGCAGCCAAGGCGATTATAATGAAAAACTGTTTTTT.

This chain links TRBV6-6 with TRBJ1-6; D is ambiguous. This CDR3 comprises 14 residues. Between the trimmed V and J ends, which lost 7 bases and 5 bases, there was a span of 12 bases. Germline assignment: CDR1 MNHNY and CDR2 SVGAGI (reference sequence). CDR3 in DNA: TGTGCCAGCATTGAGGAGAGGGATAATTCACCCCTCCACTTT. This codes for CASIEERDNSPLHF.

The rearrangement links TRBV11-3 to TRBJ1-6; D gene uncertain. Trimming removed 0 bases from V and 8 bases from J, with 5 bases in between. The length of the CDR3 is 13 residues. Germline CDR1 SGHNT, CDR2 YENEEA. CDR3 region: CASSLDWDSPLHF. The CDR3 DNA is TGTGCCAGCAGCTTAGACTGGGATTCACCCCTCCACTTT.

V and J are TRBV5-4 and TRBJ2-3, with 7 bases identical to TRBD2. After removal of 6 bases from V and 3 bases from J, the junction contained 10 bases not matched to a gene. The CDR3 runs 15 residues. Germline CDR1 and CDR2: SGHNT and YYREEE (reference sequence). CDR3 sequence (DNA): TGTGCCAGCACCAACTCTATCGGGAGGACAGATACGCAGTATTTT. Protein sequence: CASTNSIGRTDTQYF.

This clone appeared a single time. The rearrangement joins TRBV10-3 to TRBJ1-3; 8 bases line up with TRBD1. This CDR3 comprises 14 residues. Germline V gene sequence: CDR1 ENHRY, CDR2 SYGVKD. J lost 5 bases, V lost 8 bases, and 8 bases had no gene match. The CDR3 nucleotides are TGTGCCATCGGTGGGGACAGGACTAGAAACACCATATATTTT. It is translated as CAIGGDRTRNTIYF.

V gene TRBV1 combines with J gene TRBJ1-6. TRBV1 counts as a pseudogene. This CDR3 is built from 11 residues. CDR3 in amino acids: CTSSQVSPLHF. CDR3 DNA sequence: TGCACCAGCAGCCAAGTTTCACCCCTCCACTTT.

The chain recombines TRBV11-3 with TRBJ1-2; D is possibly TRBD1 (6 bases). CDR3 size: 16 residues. V was cut by 0 bases and J by 2 bases, with 13 bases left in between. The germline V gene encodes CDR1 SGHNT and CDR2 YENEEA. In DNA, the CDR3 is TGTGCCAGCAGCTTAGATGGTCCGGGGGGCAACTATGGCTACACCTTC. Residues: CASSLDGPGGNYGYTF.

This chain links TRBV2 with TRBJ2-3; the match to TRBD1 covers 12 bases. Germline V gene data show CDR1 as SNHLY and CDR2 as FYNNEI. V lost 4 bases to trimming and J lost 6 bases; unmatched junction nucleotides: 5. This CDR3 comprises 15 residues. The CDR3 region is CASSAGQGATDTQYF. The DNA for the CDR3 is TGTGCCAGCAGTGCGGGACAGGGGGCAACGGATACGCAGTATTTT.

The rearrangement uses TRBV2 and TRBJ1-5, with unresolved D. The CDR3 totals 14 residues. CDR1 and CDR2 from the germline V gene are SNHLY and FYNNEI. Between the trimmed V and J ends, which lost 7 bases and 0 bases, there was a span of 10 bases. This chain's CDR3 is CASTEDYSNQPQHF. The CDR3 DNA reads as TGTGCCAGCACGGAGGATTATAGCAATCAGCCCCAGCATTTT.

This clone occurred a few times. The chain joins TRBV5-4 to TRBJ1-4; 9 positions match TRBD1. The CDR3 is 17 residues long. V lost 3 bases and J lost 8; bases outside the gene matches: 14. Germline CDR1 is SGHNT and CDR2 is YYREEE (reference sequence). The DNA of the CDR3 is TGTGCCAGCAGCTCCGGACAGGGGACGGGGCGTAGGGAAAAACTGTTTTTT. It translates to CASSSGQGTGRREKLFF.

The CDR3 DNA is TGTGCCAGCACCTGGGGAGGGCTCGCTGGAAACACCATATATTTT. Translating it yields CASTWGGLAGNTIYF. This sequence joins TRBV6-1 and TRBJ1-3; no clear D gene. CDR3 length: 15 residues. In germline, CDR1 is MNHNS, CDR2 SASEGT. V dropped 7 bases and J dropped 2 bases, with 15 bases sitting between them.